This passage covers 15 T cell receptor beta chains from one sample sequenced in a study of CD8 T cells in ankylosing spondylitis. Each CDR3 protein gets one entry after TCRdb re-called the 5' RACE reads with MiXCR. The profile shows fewer than 350,000 distinct CDR3 sequences, approximately 10% of them singletons. Input material: blood, either unsorted or a sorted T cell fraction (not recorded which). These receptors all stem from a female donor with ankylosing spondylitis or in good health (not recorded which).

The rearrangement uses TRBV5-1 and TRBJ2-7; a possible D gene is TRBD1 (5 bases). The CDR3 sequence is 15 residues long. Germline loops: CDR1 SGHRS, CDR2 YFSETQ. The V and J ends lost 5 bases and 3 bases respectively, with 18 bases between them. The CDR3 coding sequence is TGCGCCAGCAGGTCGGACACACCATCTTACTACGAGCAGTACTTC. Protein sequence: CASRSDTPSYYEQYF.

A few counts support this clonotype. The chain links TRBV12-3 or TRBV12-4 to TRBJ2-2; 8 bases are shared with TRBD2. The CDR3 length is 15 residues. Germline trimming cut 7 bases from V and 6 bases from J; bases unmatched to any gene: 10. CDR3 in DNA: TGTGCCAGCACCAAAACGGGGGGGGCGCCCGGGGAGCTGTTTTTT. It translates to CASTKTGGAPGELFF.

The chain has TRBV30 and TRBJ2-7, with D possibly TRBD1 on 6 matching bases. Germline V CDR1 and CDR2: GTSNPN, SVGIG (reference sequence). CDR3 length: 14 amino acids. V dropped 3 bases and J dropped 0 bases, with 12 bases sitting between them. In DNA form, the CDR3 reads TGTGCCTGGAGATTACAGGGTTACTCCTACGAGCAGTACTTC. Translating it yields CAWRLQGYSYEQYF. Full variable domain (missing parts from reference TRBV30 and TRBJ2-7): SQTIHQWPATLVQPVGSPLSLECTVEGTSNPNLYWYRQAAGRGLQLLFYSVGIGQISSEVPQNLSASRPQDRQFILSSKKLLLSDSGFYLCAWRLQGYSYEQYFGPGTRLTVT.

This clonotype occurred many times. The chain recombines TRBV7-6 with TRBJ1-4; 10 nucleotides agree with TRBD1. The germline gives CDR1 SGHVS, CDR2 FNYEAQ. With 6 bases clipped from V and 5 bases from J, the junction kept 9 bases outside the gene matches. The CDR3 length is 16 residues. Written as DNA, the CDR3 is TGTGCCAGCAGTCTACAACCGGGACAGGGGAATGAAAAACTGTTTTTT. Translated, it gives CASSLQPGQGNEKLFF.

The table lists this clonotype with many counts. V gene TRBV15 combines with J gene TRBJ1-5, with TRBD1 as a possible D gene (5 bases). The CDR3 extends over 16 amino acids. Germline values: CDR1 LNHNV, CDR2 YYDKDF (reference sequence). Trimming took off 0 bases at V and 5 bases at J, with 14 bases between the two ends. The CDR3 DNA reads TGTGCCACCAGCAGAGATGTTTTGGGGGGAGATCAGCCCCAGCATTTT. It specifies CATSRDVLGGDQPQHF.

In its sample, this clonotype was seen many times. The chain couples TRBV7-9 to TRBJ2-7, with TRBD2 matching over 7 bases. V gave up 6 bases and J gave up 3 bases; unmatched junction bases: 8. This CDR3 has 14 amino acids. Germline loops: CDR1 SEHNR, CDR2 FQNEAQ (reference sequence). CDR3 loop: CASRPGGSYYEQYF. The CDR3 DNA reads TGTGCCAGCAGGCCTGGCGGGAGTTACTACGAGCAGTACTTC.

This clonotype has ten or more counts. The CDR3 loop is CASSLVLAPDTQYF. In nucleotides, the CDR3 is TGTGCCAGCAGCTTGGTACTAGCACCCGATACGCAGTATTTT. V gene TRBV5-6 combines with J gene TRBJ2-3; weak D call: TRBD2 (6 bases). Looked up from germline, CDR1 is SGHDT and CDR2 is YYEEEE. Trimming left V 0 bases short and J 6 bases short, with 11 bases between. The CDR3 totals 14 residues.

This clonotype has ten or more counts. This chain connects TRBV7-9 to TRBJ2-5; 7 bases align to TRBD2. With V trimmed by 3 bases and J by 1 base, 5 bases remained unmatched. The CDR3 has 15 residues. From germline, CDR1 is SEHNR and CDR2 FQNEAQ (reference sequence). This chain's CDR3 is CASSFSGTTQETQYF. CDR3 coding DNA: TGTGCCAGCAGCTTTTCCGGGACTACCCAAGAGACCCAGTACTTC.

The chain links TRBV6-1 to TRBJ1-3, with D possibly being TRBD1 (5 bases). With 7 bases removed from V and 4 bases from J, the gap between germline ends came to 14 bases. The CDR3 contains 14 residues. Germline V lookup: CDR1 MNHNS, CDR2 SASEGT. CDR3 DNA sequence: TGTGCCAGCATGGCCCGCGGACAAGGAAACACCATATATTTT. Protein product: CASMARGQGNTIYF.

This clonotype was detected only a few times. The chain recombines TRBV5-5 with TRBJ2-7; D call uncertain. Per the germline V gene, CDR1 is SGHKS and CDR2 is YYEKEE (reference sequence). The CDR3 spans 15 residues. V was shortened by 0 bases and J by 5 bases, with 15 bases between the two germline ends. CDR3: CASSLAGTPFDEQYF. Here the CDR3 DNA reads TGTGCCAGCAGCTTGGCCGGCACCCCGTTCGACGAGCAGTACTTC. Drawing the rest from reference TRBV5-5 and TRBJ2-7, the complete variable domain is DAGVTQSPTHLIKTRGQQVTLRCSPISGHKSVSWYQQVLGQGPQFIFQYYEKEERGRGNFPDRFSARQFPNYSSELNVNALLLGDSALYLCASSLAGTPFDEQYFGPGTRLTVT.

The rearrangement uses TRBV5-1 and TRBJ1-2; TRBD1 might be the D (5 bases). The CDR3 runs 13 residues. V was shortened by 2 bases and J by 4 bases, with 9 bases between the two germline ends. Germline-derived CDR1 and CDR2 are SGHRS and YFSETQ. CDR3 sequence reads: CASSFDSSYGYTF. The CDR3 bases are TGCGCCAGCAGCTTCGACAGCAGCTATGGCTACACCTTC.

V is TRBV6-2 or TRBV6-3 and J is TRBJ1-5, with 8 bases that match TRBD1. This CDR3 has 16 residues. The trim removed 5 bases at V and 1 base at J, leaving 7 bases unmatched. Germline CDR1 MNHEY, CDR2 SVGEGT. The CDR3 sequence: CASSDKTGVSNQPQHF. The CDR3 DNA reads TGTGCCAGCAGTGACAAGACAGGGGTAAGCAATCAGCCCCAGCATTTT.

The V call is TRBV19, the J call TRBJ2-5, with D possibly being TRBD2 (7 bases). V lost 7 bases, J lost 5 bases, and 26 bases lay in between. Germline CDR1 is LNHDA and CDR2 is SQIVND (reference sequence). This CDR3 is built from 17 residues. The CDR3 region has the DNA TGTGCCAGTAATGCGGCGTCTTGGGGGGGGCATCAGGAGACCCAGTACTTC. Translation gives CASNAASWGGHQETQYF.

About this clonotype itself: Given a much more abundant clone one base away, this may be a read error. The chain uses TRBV12-3 or TRBV12-4 and TRBJ2-1; TRBD1 aligns across 10 bases. The CDR3 runs 17 residues. The CDR3 region has the DNA TGTGCCAGCAGTTTAGGGCTAATGGACAGGGGGAACAATGAGCAGCTCTTC. Translated, it gives CASSLGLMDRGNNEQLF.

This clonotype was seen many times. V gene TRBV27 combines with J gene TRBJ2-1, with 9 bases that match TRBD2. Germline V CDR1 and CDR2: MNHEY, SMNVEV (reference sequence). V shed 8 bases and J 9 bases; nucleotides not matched to a gene: 17. The CDR3 is made up of 16 amino acids. CDR3 bases: TGTGCCAGCGATGGGGGAAGCGGGAGGCGTACAGGTGAGCAGTTCTTC. Encoded protein: CASDGGSGRRTGEQFF.